Each of the 4 T cell receptor beta chains below was sequenced from the same sample in a study of blood T cell repertoires in COVID-19. Data came from immunoSEQ multiplex PCR; TCRdb stores just in-frame clones and leaves some out. There are roughly 32,000 clones in the sample; roughly 84% occur only once, and around 15% lies in the top ten. The sequenced sample consisted of peripheral blood. The source of these receptors is a man in his fifties or sixties with active COVID-19.

The gene calls are TRBV21-1 and TRBJ2-7; TRBD2 is taken as the D call from the table, unchecked against the DNA. TRBV21-1 is designated a pseudogene. The CDR3 totals 16 residues. The CDR3 DNA is TGTGCCAGCAGCGCCTGCAAGGCGGCAGAAAGCGGCGAGCAGTACTTC. Its protein is CASSACKAAESGEQYF.

The chain uses TRBV3-1 (or the pseudogene TRBV3-2) and TRBJ1-3; a possible D gene is TRBD1 (5 bases). Germline assignment: CDR1 LGHDT and CDR2 YNNKEL (reference sequence). This CDR3 has 15 residues. The V gene lost 2 bases and the J gene lost 1 base, with 9 bases spanning the gap. The CDR3 DNA follows: TGTGCCAGCAGCCAACGGGGGGGGTCTGGAAACACCATATATTTT. This gives the protein CASSQRGGSGNTIYF.

The gene calls are TRBV29-1 and TRBJ2-1; a possible D gene is TRBD2 (6 bases). This CDR3 has 11 residues. Germline-derived CDR1 and CDR2 are SQVTM and ANQGSEA. Trimming left V 8 bases short and J 7 bases short, with 12 bases between. The CDR3 sequence: CSLFGGNEQFF. The CDR3 DNA reads TGCAGCCTGTTCGGGGGAAATGAGCAGTTCTTC.

The chain is built from TRBV7-2 and TRBJ2-2, with TRBD1 identical over 9 bases. The trim removed 4 bases at V and 6 bases at J, leaving 3 bases unmatched. The CDR3 length is 14 residues. Per the germline V gene, CDR1 is SGHTA and CDR2 is FQGNSA. The CDR3 here is CASSSHRGPGELFF. The CDR3 DNA sequence: TGTGCCAGCAGCTCCCACAGGGGGCCCGGGGAGCTGTTTTTT.